The 16 T cell receptor beta chains in this list originate from one sample, sequenced in a study of blood T cell repertoires in COVID-19. Sequencing was performed with immunoSEQ multiplex PCR; in TCRdb, only in-frame clones are kept and a portion is missing. The repertoire includes 120,000 to 150,000 clones, roughly four fifths of them detected once, and 13% to 15% sits in the top ten. The specimen sequenced was peripheral blood. The receptors come from a human donor with acute or convalescent COVID-19. The donor label of this sample is uncertain.

V is TRBV6-5 and J is TRBJ1-2; D is unresolved. The CDR3 spans 15 residues. Germline CDR1 MNHEY, CDR2 SVGAGI. V lost 6 bases to trimming and J lost 1 base, with 15 bases between them. The CDR3 region has the DNA TGTGCCAGCAGCCCCGGCGAGGTCCATAACTATGGCTACACCTTC. Encoded protein: CASSPGEVHNYGYTF.

V and J are TRBV19 and TRBJ2-5, with unresolved D. The CDR3 loop spans 15 amino acids. Deletions cut 6 bases from V and 4 bases from J, with 18 bases between. CDR1 and CDR2 (germline): LNHDA, SQIVND (reference sequence). For the CDR3, the DNA is TGTGCCAGTAGCCCAAGAGGAGAACGGGTAGAGACCCAGTACTTC. Its protein is CASSPRGERVETQYF. Full variable domain (remainder filled in from reference TRBV19 and TRBJ2-5): DGGITQSPKYLFRKEGQNVTLSCEQNLNHDAMYWYRQDPGQGLRLIYYSQIVNDFQKGDIAEGYSVSREKKESFPLTVTSAQKNPTAFYLCASSPRGERVETQYFGPGTRLLVL.

This clone occurred a few times. V gene TRBV18 combines with J gene TRBJ1-5, with D maybe TRBD1 (6 bases). Germline V gene sequence: CDR1 KGHSH, CDR2 LQKENI. Trimming took off 4 bases at V and 0 bases at J, with 13 bases between the two ends. The CDR3 is 16 residues long. The chain's CDR3 is CASSLGQGYSNQPQHF. The CDR3 coding sequence is TGTGCCAGCTCACTAGGGCAGGGGTATAGCAATCAGCCCCAGCATTTT.

The chain combines TRBV7-2 with TRBJ2-1; possible D gene TRBD1, 6 bases. Trimming took 1 base from V and 7 from J, leaving 14 bases between them. CDR3 length equals 15 residues. Looked up from germline, CDR1 is SGHTA and CDR2 is FQGNSA. CDR3 bases: TGTGCCAGCAGCTTAGTACAGGGTAGTATTAATGAGCAGTTCTTC. It translates to CASSLVQGSINEQFF.

In this sample, this clone turned up once. The chain combines TRBV5-5 with TRBJ2-1, with D hard to call. The CDR3 spans 14 residues. V was trimmed by 1 base and J by 5 bases, leaving 10 bases between them. The germline V gene encodes CDR1 SGHKS and CDR2 YYEKEE (reference sequence). The CDR3 DNA reads as TGTGCCAGCAGCTTGCCACTATATGACAATGAGCAGTTCTTC. It translates to CASSLPLYDNEQFF.

This chain links TRBV7-2 with TRBJ2-2; D is perhaps TRBD1 (5 bases). V lost 3 bases and J 6 bases, leaving 8 bases between the germline ends. Germline CDR1 SGHTA, CDR2 FQGNSA. This CDR3 comprises 13 residues. The CDR3 bases are TGTGCCAGCAGCTTTCAGGGTCCCGGGGAGCTGTTTTTT. It specifies CASSFQGPGELFF.

The J gene is TRBJ1-1, the V gene TRBV29-1; D ambiguous. The germline V gene encodes CDR1 SQVTM and CDR2 ANQGSEA. The CDR3 extends over 13 amino acids. Trimming cost V 3 bases and J 0 bases, with 8 bases left between them. This CDR3 reads CSVEAEMNTEAFF. Here the CDR3 DNA reads TGCAGCGTTGAGGCGGAAATGAACACTGAAGCTTTCTTT.

A single count supports this clone. V gene TRBV18 combines with J gene TRBJ2-7; 8 bases fit TRBD1. The germline gives CDR1 KGHSH, CDR2 LQKENI. There are 14 residues in the CDR3. Losses at the gene ends were 4 bases for V and 3 bases for J; bases not matched to a gene: 5. CDR3 sequence (DNA): TGTGCCAGCTCACTTTCTGGGACAGGCTACGAGCAGTACTTC. Translating gives CASSLSGTGYEQYF.

This clone has only one observation. The V and J genes are TRBV7-2 and TRBJ1-1, with D perhaps matching TRBD1 (5 bases). CDR1 is SGHTA and CDR2 is FQGNSA in the germline V gene. V gave up 3 bases and J gave up 4 bases, with 12 bases separating them. The CDR3 has 14 residues. CDR3 bases: TGTGCCAGCAGCTTCCTTGGCGGGGGCACTGAAGCTTTCTTT. This sequence encodes CASSFLGGGTEAFF.

J is TRBJ2-5 and V is TRBV9; TRBD2 aligns across 8 bases. Germline-derived CDR1 and CDR2 are SGDLS and YYNGEE. The CDR3 loop spans 14 amino acids. J gave up 5 bases and V 3 bases, and 6 bases lay outside the gene matches. The CDR3 region is CASSGRGARETQYF. CDR3 DNA sequence: TGTGCCAGCAGCGGGCGGGGGGCGCGCGAGACCCAGTACTTC. Together with reference TRBV9 and TRBJ2-5, the CDR3 gives the full variable domain: DSGVTQTPKHLITATGQRVTLRCSPRSGDLSVYWYQQSLDQGLQFLIQYYNGEERAKGNILERFSAQQFPDLHSELNLSSLELGDSALYFCASSGRGARETQYFGPGTRLLVL.

This chain uses TRBV7-8 with TRBJ1-3; D uncertain. CDR3 length: 14 amino acids. In germline, CDR1 is SGHVS, CDR2 FQNEAQ. Trimming left V 6 bases short and J 0 bases short, with 9 bases between. The CDR3 nucleotides read TGTGCCAGCAGGCCTACTTACTCTGGAAACACCATATATTTT. It codes for CASRPTYSGNTIYF.

The J gene is TRBJ2-1, the V gene TRBV29-1, with TRBD1 as a possible D gene (5 bases). Germline V CDR1 and CDR2: SQVTM, ANQGSEA. V was pared by 2 bases and J by 8 bases, with 16 bases between. CDR3 size: 14 residues. CDR3 protein: CSVELRAGRDEQFF. CDR3 nucleotides: TGCAGCGTTGAACTCAGGGCCGGCAGGGATGAGCAGTTCTTC.

V is TRBV14 and J is TRBJ2-5; D remains ambiguous. CDR3 length equals 15 residues. CDR1 is SGHDN and CDR2 is FVKESK in the germline V gene. V lost 0 bases and J lost 2, with 10 bases in between. The CDR3 DNA reads TGTGCCAGCAGCCAAGATCAGGCCTGGCAAGAGACCCAGTACTTC. Amino acids: CASSQDQAWQETQYF.

This clone appeared a few times. The gene calls are TRBV10-3 and TRBJ1-4, with D maybe TRBD1 (5 bases). The germline V gene has CDR1 ENHRY and CDR2 SYGVKD. This CDR3 spans 14 amino acids. V lost 2 bases and J 5 bases, leaving 9 bases between the germline ends. DNA for the CDR3: TGTGCCATCAGTGAGCCAGGGAGGAATGAAAAACTGTTTTTT. Protein sequence: CAISEPGRNEKLFF.

The rearrangement joins TRBV6-1 to TRBJ1-5, with D possibly matching TRBD1 (5 bases). CDR1 is MNHNS and CDR2 is SASEGT in the germline V gene. Trimming stripped 4 bases from V and 7 bases from J, with 20 bases between. This CDR3 region has 16 residues. The CDR3 loop is CASSAQRGRVGQPQHF. The CDR3 bases are TGTGCCAGCAGTGCACAAAGGGGAAGGGTTGGCCAGCCCCAGCATTTT.

V and J are TRBV19 and TRBJ1-2; 7 positions match TRBD1. The germline V gene has CDR1 LNHDA and CDR2 SQIVND (reference sequence). The CDR3 extends over 16 amino acids. J lost 2 bases, V lost 1 base, and 7 bases had no gene match. The CDR3 here is CASSIVFQGGNYGYTF. For the CDR3, the DNA is TGTGCCAGTAGTATAGTGTTCCAGGGGGGAAACTATGGCTACACCTTC.